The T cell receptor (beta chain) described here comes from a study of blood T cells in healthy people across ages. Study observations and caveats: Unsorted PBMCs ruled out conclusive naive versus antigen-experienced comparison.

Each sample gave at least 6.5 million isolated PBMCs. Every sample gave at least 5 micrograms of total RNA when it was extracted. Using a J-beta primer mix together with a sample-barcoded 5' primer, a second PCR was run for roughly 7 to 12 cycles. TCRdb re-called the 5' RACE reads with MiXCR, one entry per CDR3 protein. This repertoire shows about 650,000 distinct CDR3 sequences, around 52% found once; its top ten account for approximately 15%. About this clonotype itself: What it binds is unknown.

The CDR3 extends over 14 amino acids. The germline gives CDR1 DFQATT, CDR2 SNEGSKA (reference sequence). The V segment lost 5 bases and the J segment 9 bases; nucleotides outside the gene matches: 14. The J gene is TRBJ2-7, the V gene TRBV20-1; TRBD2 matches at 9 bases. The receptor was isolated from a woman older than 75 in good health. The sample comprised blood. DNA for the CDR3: TGCAGTGCTCCGCCGGCTAGCGGGGCTTATGTGCAGTACTTC. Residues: CSAPPASGAYVQYF.